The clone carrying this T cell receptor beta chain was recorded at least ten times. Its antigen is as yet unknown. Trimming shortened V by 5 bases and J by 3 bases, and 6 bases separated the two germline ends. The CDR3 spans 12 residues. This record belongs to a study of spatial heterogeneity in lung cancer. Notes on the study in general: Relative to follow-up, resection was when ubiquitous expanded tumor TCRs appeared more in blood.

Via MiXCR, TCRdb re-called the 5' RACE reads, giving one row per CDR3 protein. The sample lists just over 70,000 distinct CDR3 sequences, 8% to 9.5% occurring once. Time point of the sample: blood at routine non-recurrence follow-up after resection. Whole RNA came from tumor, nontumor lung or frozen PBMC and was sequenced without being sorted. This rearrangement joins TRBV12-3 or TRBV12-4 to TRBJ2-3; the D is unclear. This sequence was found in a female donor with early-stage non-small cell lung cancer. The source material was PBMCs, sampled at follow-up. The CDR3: CASSRGTDTQYF. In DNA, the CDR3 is TGTGCCAGCAGTCGTGGAACAGATACGCAGTATTTT.